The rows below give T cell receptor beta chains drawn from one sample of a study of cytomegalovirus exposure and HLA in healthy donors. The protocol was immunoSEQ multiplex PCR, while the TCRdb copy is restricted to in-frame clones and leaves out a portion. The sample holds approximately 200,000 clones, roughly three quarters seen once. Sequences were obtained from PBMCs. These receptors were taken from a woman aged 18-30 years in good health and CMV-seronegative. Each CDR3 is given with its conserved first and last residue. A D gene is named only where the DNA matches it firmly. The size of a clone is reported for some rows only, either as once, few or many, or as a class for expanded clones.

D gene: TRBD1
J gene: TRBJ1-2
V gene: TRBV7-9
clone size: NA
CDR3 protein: CASSNGQGGPGSGYTF
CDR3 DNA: TGTGCCAGCAGCAACGGACAGGGGGGCCCGGGGAGTGGCTACACCTTC

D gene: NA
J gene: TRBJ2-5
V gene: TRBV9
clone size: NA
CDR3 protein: CASSAGSKETQYF
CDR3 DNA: TGTGCCAGCAGCGCAGGGTCGAAGGAGACCCAGTACTTC

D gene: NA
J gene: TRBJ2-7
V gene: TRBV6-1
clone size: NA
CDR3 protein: CASKRIGSEGEQYF
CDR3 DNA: TGTGCCAGCAAACGGATCGGGAGTGAGGGCGAGCAGTACTTC

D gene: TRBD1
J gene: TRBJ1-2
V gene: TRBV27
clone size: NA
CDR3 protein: CASSSNQGATGYTF
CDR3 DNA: TGTGCCAGCAGCTCAAATCAGGGGGCGACCGGCTACACCTTC

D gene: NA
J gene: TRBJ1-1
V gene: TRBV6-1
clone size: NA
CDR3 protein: CASRRQERTEAFF
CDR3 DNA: TGTGCCAGCAGACGACAGGAGAGGACTGAAGCTTTCTTT

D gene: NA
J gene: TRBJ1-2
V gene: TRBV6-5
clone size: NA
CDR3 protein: CASSYSPANYGYTF
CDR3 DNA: TGTGCCAGCAGTTACTCCCCTGCGAACTATGGCTACACCTTC

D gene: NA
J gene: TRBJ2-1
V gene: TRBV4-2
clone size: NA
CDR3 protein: CASSQAQTANEQFF
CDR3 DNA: TGTGCCAGCAGCCAAGCTCAAACTGCCAATGAGCAGTTCTTC

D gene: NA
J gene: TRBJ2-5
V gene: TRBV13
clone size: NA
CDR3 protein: CASKRGALETQYF
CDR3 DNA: TGTGCCAGCAAACGGGGGGCACTAGAGACCCAGTACTTC

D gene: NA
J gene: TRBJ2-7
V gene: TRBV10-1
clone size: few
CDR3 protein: CARGDVPHPREQYF
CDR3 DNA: TGCGCCCGCGGGGACGTCCCTCATCCTCGCGAGCAGTACTTC

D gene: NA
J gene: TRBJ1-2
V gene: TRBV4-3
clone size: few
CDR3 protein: CASSQDLASNYGYTF
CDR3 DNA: TGCGCCAGCAGCCAAGATCTGGCTTCTAACTATGGCTACACCTTC

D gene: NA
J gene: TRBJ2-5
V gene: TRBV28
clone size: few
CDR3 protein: CASSLAMVSGTQYF
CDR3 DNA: TGTGCCAGCAGTCTCGCCATGGTCAGTGGGACCCAGTACTTC

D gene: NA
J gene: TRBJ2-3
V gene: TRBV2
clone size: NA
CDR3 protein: CASSEGRAITDTQYF
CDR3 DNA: TGTGCCAGCAGTGAAGGGAGGGCCATCACAGATACGCAGTATTTT

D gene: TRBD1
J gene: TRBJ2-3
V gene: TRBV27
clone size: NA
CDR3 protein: CASKSGDRGLDTQYF
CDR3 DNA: TGTGCCAGCAAGTCAGGGGACAGGGGGTTGGATACGCAGTATTTT

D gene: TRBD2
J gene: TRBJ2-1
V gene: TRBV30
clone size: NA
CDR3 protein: CAWSEGLAGSEQFF
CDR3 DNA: TGTGCCTGGAGTGAAGGACTAGCGGGATCTGAGCAGTTCTTC

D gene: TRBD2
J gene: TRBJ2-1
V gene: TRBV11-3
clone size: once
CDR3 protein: CASSLDRGTRVNEQFF
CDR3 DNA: TGTGCCAGCAGCTTAGATCGTGGGACTAGAGTCAATGAGCAGTTCTTC

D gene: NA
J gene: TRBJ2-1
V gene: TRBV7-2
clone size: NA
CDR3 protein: CASSLVGEIDEQFF
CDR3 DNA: TGTGCCAGCAGCTTAGTGGGAGAGATCGATGAGCAGTTCTTC

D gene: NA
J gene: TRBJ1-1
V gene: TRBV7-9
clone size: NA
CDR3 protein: CSSSLDGGRAFF
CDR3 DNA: TGTTCCAGCAGCTTAGACGGGGGTAGGGCTTTCTTT

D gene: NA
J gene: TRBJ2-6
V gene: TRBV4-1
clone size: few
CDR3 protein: CASSLQSTGANVLTF
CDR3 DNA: TGCGCCAGCAGCCTACAGTCTACTGGGGCCAACGTCCTGACTTTC

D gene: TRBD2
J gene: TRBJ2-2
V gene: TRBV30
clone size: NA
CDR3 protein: CAWSPRGLAGEYAGELFF
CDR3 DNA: TGTGCCTGGAGCCCAAGGGGACTAGCGGGAGAATATGCCGGGGAGCTGTTTTTT

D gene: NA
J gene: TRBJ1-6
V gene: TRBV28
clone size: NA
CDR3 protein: CASSLLPGGGNSPLHF
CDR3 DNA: TGTGCCAGCAGCCTTCTCCCGGGGGGAGGGAATTCACCCCTCCACTTT

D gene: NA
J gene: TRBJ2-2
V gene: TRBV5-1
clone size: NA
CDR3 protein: CASRAYGANTGELFF
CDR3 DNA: TGCGCCAGCAGAGCTTACGGGGCGAACACCGGGGAGCTGTTTTTT

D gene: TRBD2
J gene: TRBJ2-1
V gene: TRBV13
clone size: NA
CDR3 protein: CASSFGLADNNEQFF
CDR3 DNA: TGTGCCAGCAGCTTCGGGCTAGCGGACAACAATGAGCAGTTCTTC

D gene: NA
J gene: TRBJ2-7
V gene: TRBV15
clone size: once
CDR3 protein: CATSRDLGGSYEQYF
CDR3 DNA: TGTGCCACCAGCAGAGATCTCGGGGGCTCCTACGAGCAGTACTTC

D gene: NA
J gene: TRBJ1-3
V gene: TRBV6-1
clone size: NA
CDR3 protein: CASSEAPGAGNTIYF
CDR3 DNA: TGTGCCAGCAGTGAAGCGCCCGGAGCTGGAAACACCATATATTTT

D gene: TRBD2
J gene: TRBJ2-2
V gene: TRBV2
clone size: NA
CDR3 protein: CASSDYSGRATGELFF
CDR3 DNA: TGTGCCAGCAGTGACTATAGCGGGAGGGCCACCGGGGAGCTGTTTTTT

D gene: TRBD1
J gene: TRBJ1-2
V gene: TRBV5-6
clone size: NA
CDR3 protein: CASSLRQGAFYGYTF
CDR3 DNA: TGTGCCAGCAGCTTGAGGCAGGGGGCCTTCTATGGCTACACCTTC

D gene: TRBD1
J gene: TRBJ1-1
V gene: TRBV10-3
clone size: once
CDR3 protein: CAITWDRGGTTEAFF
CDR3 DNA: TGTGCCATCACTTGGGACAGGGGAGGAACTACTGAAGCTTTCTTT

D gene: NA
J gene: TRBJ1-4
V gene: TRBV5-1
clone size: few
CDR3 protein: CASSWNVGGSDEKLFF
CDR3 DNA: TGCGCCAGCAGCTGGAATGTCGGGGGGTCGGATGAAAAACTGTTTTTT

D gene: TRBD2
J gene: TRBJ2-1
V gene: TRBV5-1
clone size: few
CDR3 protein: CASSFSGGANEQFF
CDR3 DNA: TGCGCCAGCAGCTTTAGCGGGGGGGCTAATGAGCAGTTCTTC

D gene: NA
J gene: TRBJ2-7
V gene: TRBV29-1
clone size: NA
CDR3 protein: CSVEVGGTYEQYF
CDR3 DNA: TGCAGCGTTGAAGTTGGGGGGACCTACGAGCAGTACTTC

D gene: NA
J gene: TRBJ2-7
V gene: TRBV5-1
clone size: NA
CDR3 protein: CASSLKVSGPYEQYF
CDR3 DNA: TGCGCCAGCAGCTTGAAGGTCTCAGGGCCCTACGAGCAGTACTTC

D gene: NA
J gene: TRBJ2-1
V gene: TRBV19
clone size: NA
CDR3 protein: CASSIEVLVLNEQFF
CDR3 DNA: TGTGCCAGTAGTATAGAGGTACTAGTCTTGAATGAGCAGTTCTTC

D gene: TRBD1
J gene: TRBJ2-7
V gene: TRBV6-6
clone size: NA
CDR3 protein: CASSSGQRAREQYF
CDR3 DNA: TGTGCCAGCAGTTCGGGACAGAGGGCTCGGGAGCAGTACTTC

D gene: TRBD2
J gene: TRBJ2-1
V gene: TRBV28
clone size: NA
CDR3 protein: CASSLPTLLAGGRYNEQFF
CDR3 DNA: TGTGCCAGCAGTCTCCCGACGCTACTAGCGGGAGGTCGCTACAATGAGCAGTTCTTC

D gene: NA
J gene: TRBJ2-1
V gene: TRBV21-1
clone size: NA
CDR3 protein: CASPGGSYNEQFF
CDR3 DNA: TGTGCCAGCCCAGGGGGCTCCTACAATGAGCAGTTCTTC

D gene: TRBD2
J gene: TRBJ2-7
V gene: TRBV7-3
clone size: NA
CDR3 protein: CASSLTGLGEQYF
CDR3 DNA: TGTGCCAGCAGCTTAACGGGACTAGGGGAGCAGTACTTC

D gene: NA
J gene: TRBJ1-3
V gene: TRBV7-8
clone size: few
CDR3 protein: CASSDSWAGKGNTIYF
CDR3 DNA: TGTGCCAGCAGCGATTCGTGGGCGGGAAAGGGAAACACCATATATTTT

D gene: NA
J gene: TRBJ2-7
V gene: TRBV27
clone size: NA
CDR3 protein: CASSPQVRDEQYF
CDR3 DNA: TGTGCCAGCAGTCCCCAGGTGCGCGACGAGCAGTACTTC

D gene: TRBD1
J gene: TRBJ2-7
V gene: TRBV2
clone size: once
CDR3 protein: CASSLGTGSYEQYF
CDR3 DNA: TGTGCCAGCAGTCTTGGGACAGGGAGCTACGAGCAGTACTTC

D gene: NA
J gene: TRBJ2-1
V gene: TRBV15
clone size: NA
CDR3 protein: CATSRTRDLHEQFF
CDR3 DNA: TGTGCCACCAGCAGAACGCGAGATTTGCATGAGCAGTTCTTC

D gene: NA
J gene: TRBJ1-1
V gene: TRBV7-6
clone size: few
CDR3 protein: CASSLDGLNTEAFF
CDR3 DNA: TGTGCCAGCAGCTTAGACGGTTTGAACACTGAAGCTTTCTTT

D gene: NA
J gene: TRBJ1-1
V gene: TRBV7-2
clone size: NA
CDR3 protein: CASSLGPAAEAFF
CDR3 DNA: TGTGCCAGCAGCTTAGGTCCTGCGGCTGAAGCTTTCTTT

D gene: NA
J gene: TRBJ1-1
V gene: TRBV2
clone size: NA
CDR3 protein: CASSEAGGTEAFF
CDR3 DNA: TGTGCCAGCAGTGAAGCGGGAGGGACAGAAGCTTTCTTT

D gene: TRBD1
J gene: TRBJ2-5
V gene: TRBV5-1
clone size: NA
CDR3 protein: CASSSGQVQETQYF
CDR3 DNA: TGCGCCAGCAGCTCCGGACAGGTACAAGAGACCCAGTACTTC

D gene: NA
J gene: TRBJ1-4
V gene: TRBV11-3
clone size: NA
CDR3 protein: CASSLESRGSEEKLFF
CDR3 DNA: TGTGCCAGCAGCTTAGAGTCTCGGGGATCTGAGGAAAAACTGTTTTTT

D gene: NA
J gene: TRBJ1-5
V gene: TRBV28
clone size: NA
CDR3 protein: CASTGIRADSTEPQHF
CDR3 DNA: TGTGCCAGCACAGGGATCCGGGCTGATTCCACCGAGCCCCAGCATTTT

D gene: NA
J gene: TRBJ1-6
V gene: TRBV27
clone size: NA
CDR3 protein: CASSNTGFSYNSPLHF
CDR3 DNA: TGTGCCAGCAGTAACACAGGGTTCTCCTATAATTCACCCCTCCACTTT

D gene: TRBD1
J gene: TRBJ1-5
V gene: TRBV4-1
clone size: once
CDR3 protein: CASSQVGQGNQPQHF
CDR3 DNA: TGCGCCAGCAGCCAAGTCGGACAGGGGAATCAGCCCCAGCATTTT

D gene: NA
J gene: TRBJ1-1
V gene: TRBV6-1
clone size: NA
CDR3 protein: CASSRREMNTEAFF
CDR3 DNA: TGTGCCAGCAGCCGAAGAGAGATGAACACTGAAGCTTTCTTT

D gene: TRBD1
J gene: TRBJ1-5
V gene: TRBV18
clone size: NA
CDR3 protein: CASSPALDRGPFGNQPQHF
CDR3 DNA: TGTGCCAGCTCACCAGCCCTCGACAGGGGGCCCTTTGGCAATCAGCCCCAGCATTTT